These T cell receptor beta chains were read from a single sample in a study of beta chain features in type 1 diabetes. TCRdb keeps only in-frame clones here, not all; method: immunoSEQ multiplex PCR. Here the sample spans 150,000 to 200,000 clones, roughly 65% being singletons. Material for sequencing was naive CD4+ T cells from blood. The receptors derive from a man between 25 and 39 years old with type 1 diabetes. Both conserved end residues are part of each CDR3. Each record gives: D gene, J gene, clone size, V gene, CDR3 protein, CDR3 DNA. A D gene is named only where the DNA matches it firmly. The listing skips clone size in some rows; elsewhere it reads once, few, many or a size class.

TRBD2,TRBJ2-1,few,TRBV23-1,CASSLNERGENNEQFF,TGCGCCAGCAGTTTGAATGAGCGGGGGGAGAACAATGAGCAGTTCTTC
TRBD1,TRBJ1-5,.,TRBV29-1,CSGQGHQPQHF,TGCAGCGGACAGGGCCATCAGCCCCAGCATTTT
.,TRBJ2-2,.,TRBV7-9,CASSLVPKWSGELFF,TGTGCCAGCAGCTTAGTGCCCAAGTGGTCCGGGGAGCTGTTTTTT
.,TRBJ2-4,few,TRBV23-1,CASSQYGQGRALAKNIQYF,TGCGCCAGCAGTCAATATGGGCAGGGGCGAGCACTAGCCAAAAACATTCAGTACTTC
.,TRBJ2-3,few,TRBV12-5,CASGQVPGGGTDTQYF,TGTGCTAGTGGCCAAGTCCCGGGGGGCGGAACAGATACGCAGTATTTT
.,TRBJ1-1,.,TRBV14,CASSLQGYTEAFF,TGTGCCAGCAGCCTTCAGGGATACACTGAAGCTTTCTTT
TRBD1,TRBJ2-3,few,TRBV29-1,CSASPGQGSTDTQYF,TGCAGCGCCTCCCCGGGACAGGGGTCCACAGATACGCAGTATTTT
.,TRBJ2-3,.,TRBV7-2,CASSFPAGGFTDTQYF,TGTGCCAGCAGCTTCCCGGCCGGAGGGTTCACAGATACGCAGTATTTT
TRBD2,TRBJ2-3,.,TRBV5-6,CASSLRLAGVSTDTQYF,TGTGCCAGCAGCTTGCGACTAGCGGGGGTTTCCACAGATACGCAGTATTTT
TRBD2,TRBJ2-3,.,TRBV25-1,CASRPGTSGADTQYF,TGTGCCAGCAGACCCGGGACTAGCGGAGCAGATACGCAGTATTTT
TRBD2,TRBJ2-7,.,TRBV7-9,CASSLGLAGYEQYF,TGTGCCAGCAGCTTGGGACTAGCGGGGTATGAGCAGTACTTC
.,TRBJ2-3,once,TRBV7-2,CASSADTAADTQYF,TGTGCCAGCAGCGCCGACACAGCGGCCGATACGCAGTATTTT
.,TRBJ2-7,.,TRBV29-1,CSASHPEGKESSYEQYF,TGCAGCGCCTCCCACCCAGAGGGGAAGGAGAGCTCCTACGAGCAGTACTTC